The rows below give T cell receptor beta chains drawn from one sample of a study of T cells in Graves' hyperthyroidism and ophthalmopathy. A single record per CDR3 protein comes from TCRdb applying MiXCR to the multiplex PCR reads. The table records hundreds of thousands of distinct CDR3 sequences, 12% to 15% of them present only once. The source material was blood. The receptors were gathered from a woman aged 18-29 years with Graves' hyperthyroidism. Each CDR3 is given with its conserved first and last residue. The D gene is left open where the match is weak. A row's size may be missing; if present it is once, few, many or a size class.

d_call	v_call	clone_size	j_call	cdr3_nt	cdr3_aa
TRBD1	TRBV3-1	many	TRBJ2-5	TGTGCCAGCAGCCAAGAAGGACAGGGCGAGGAGACCCAGTACTTC	CASSQEGQGEETQYF
NA	TRBV9	NA	TRBJ1-2	TGTGCCAGCAGCGGGCTACAGGGAGGCTCTGGCTACACCTTC	CASSGLQGGSGYTF
NA	TRBV12-3/TRBV12-4	many	TRBJ1-5	TGTGCCAGCAGTTCCTCACAGGGAAATCAGCCCCAGCATTTT	CASSSSQGNQPQHF
NA	TRBV14	many	TRBJ2-7	TGTGCCAGCAGCCCGTGGATCAGCTCAGTCGTCTACGAGCAGTACTTC	CASSPWISSVVYEQYF
NA	TRBV28	NA	TRBJ2-5	TGTGCCAGCAGCCTAGGCGGCAGCCACCCCCCCACGGACTTC	CASSLGGSHPPTDF
NA	TRBV4-2	few	TRBJ1-1	TGTGCCAGCAGCCTAGACGGGGGGCTTGGTGAAGCTTTCTTT	CASSLDGGLGEAFF
NA	TRBV7-2	NA	TRBJ2-1	TGTGCCAGCAGCTTATACGGGAACTACAATGAGCAGTTCTTC	CASSLYGNYNEQFF
TRBD1	TRBV28	many	TRBJ1-2	TGTGCCAGCAGTTACGGACAGGGGGCTAACTATGGCTACACCTTC	CASSYGQGANYGYTF
TRBD1	TRBV11-2	many	TRBJ2-1	TGTGCCAGCAGCTTATGGGGATTGACAGGGTGGTCAGAGCAGTTCTTC	CASSLWGLTGWSEQFF
TRBD1	TRBV19	few	TRBJ1-1	TGTGCCAGCAGGGACAGGGGGCTCACTGAAGCTTTCTTT	CASRDRGLTEAFF
TRBD2	TRBV28	many	TRBJ2-2	TGTGCCAGCCGACACGGGACTGGACTAGGCGGAAACACCGGGGAGCTGTTTTTT	CASRHGTGLGGNTGELFF
NA	TRBV27	many	TRBJ2-7	TGTGCCAGCAGAGGAGGGCCCGACTACGAGCAGTACTTC	CASRGGPDYEQYF
NA	TRBV11-3	few	TRBJ2-2	TGTGCCAGCAGAGAGACCTTTGGAACCGGGGAGCTGTTTTTT	CASRETFGTGELFF
NA	TRBV6-1	NA	TRBJ2-7	TGTGCCAGCAACCGAGTCACAAGCTCCTACGAGCAGTACTTC	CASNRVTSSYEQYF
NA	TRBV6-1	NA	TRBJ1-5	TGTGCCAGCAGGTCGAGTGGGGGAACCCGTCAGCCCCAGCATTTT	CASRSSGGTRQPQHF
NA	TRBV20-1	many	TRBJ2-5	TGCAGTGCTAGAGATCTGCGGGGTCAAGAGACCCAGTACTTC	CSARDLRGQETQYF
TRBD2	TRBV5-1	few	TRBJ2-5	TGCGCCAGCAGCGCGCGGGGGGTCCAAGAGACCCGGTACTTC	CASSARGVQETRYF